The clone carrying this TCR beta chain was recorded a few times. The source of the sample is a study of T-cell reconstitution after alpha-beta-depleted transplantation in children. This CDR3 has 16 amino acids. The V gene lost 4 bases and the J gene lost 0 bases, with 14 bases spanning the gap. Germline values: CDR1 SGDLS, CDR2 YYNGEE. Preparation of the TCRbeta library involved a method that used unique molecular identifiers. Each CDR3 protein gets one entry after TCRdb re-called the PCR reads with MiXCR. The data hold approximately 350,000 distinct CDR3 sequences, with around a tenth observed a single time.

Sequencing used PBMCs from the stem cell graft donor, obtained from the stem cell graft. The source of this sequence is a human donor who donated a stem cell graft to a child with acute lymphoblastic leukemia. The chain links TRBV9 to TRBJ2-1, with D tentatively TRBD2 (6 bases). CDR3 coding DNA: TGTGCCAGCAGCCCGCGGGACTTGAGCTCCTACAATGAGCAGTTCTTC. Its translation is CASSPRDLSSYNEQFF.